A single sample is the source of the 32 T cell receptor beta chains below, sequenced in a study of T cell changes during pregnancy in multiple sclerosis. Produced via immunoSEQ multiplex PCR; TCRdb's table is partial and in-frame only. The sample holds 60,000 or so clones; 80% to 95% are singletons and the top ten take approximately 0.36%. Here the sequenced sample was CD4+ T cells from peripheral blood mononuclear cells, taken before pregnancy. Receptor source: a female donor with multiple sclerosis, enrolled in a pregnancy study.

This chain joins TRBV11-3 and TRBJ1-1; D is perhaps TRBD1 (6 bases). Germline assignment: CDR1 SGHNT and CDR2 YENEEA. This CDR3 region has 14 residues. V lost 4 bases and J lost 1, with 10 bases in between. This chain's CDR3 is CASSSKTGNTEAFF. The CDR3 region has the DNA TGTGCCAGCAGCTCAAAGACAGGGAACACTGAAGCTTTCTTT.

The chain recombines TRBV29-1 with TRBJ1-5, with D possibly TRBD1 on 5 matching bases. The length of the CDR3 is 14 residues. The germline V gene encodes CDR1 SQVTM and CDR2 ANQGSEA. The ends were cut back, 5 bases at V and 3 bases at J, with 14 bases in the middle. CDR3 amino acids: CSVKGQGPNQPQHF. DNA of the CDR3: TGCAGCGTTAAGGGCCAGGGTCCCAATCAGCCCCAGCATTTT.

CDR3 residues: CATSRETPSLGLTSTDTQYF. The CDR3 bases are TGTGCCACCAGCAGAGAAACGCCTAGCTTGGGTCTCACTAGCACAGATACGCAGTATTTT. V is TRBV15 and J is TRBJ2-3, with a possible D match to TRBD2 (5 bases). Germline V gene data show CDR1 as LNHNV and CDR2 as YYDKDF (reference sequence). The CDR3 extends over 20 amino acids. Trimming pared 0 bases from V and 0 bases from J, leaving 22 bases between.

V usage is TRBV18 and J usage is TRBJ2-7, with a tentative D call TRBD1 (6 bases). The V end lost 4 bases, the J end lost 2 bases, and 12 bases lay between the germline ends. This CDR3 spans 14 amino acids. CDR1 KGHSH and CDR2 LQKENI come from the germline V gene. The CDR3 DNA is TGTGCCAGCTCACTGGGACACACCACCTACGAGCAGTACTTC. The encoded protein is CASSLGHTTYEQYF.

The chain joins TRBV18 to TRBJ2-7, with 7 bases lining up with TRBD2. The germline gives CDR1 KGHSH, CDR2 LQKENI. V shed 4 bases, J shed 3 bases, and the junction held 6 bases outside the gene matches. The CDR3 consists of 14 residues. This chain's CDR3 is CASSREGLFYEQYF. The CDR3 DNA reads TGTGCCAGCTCACGGGAGGGACTCTTCTACGAGCAGTACTTC. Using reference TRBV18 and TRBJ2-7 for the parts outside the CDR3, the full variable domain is NAGVMQNPRHLVRRRGQEARLRCSPMKGHSHVYWYRQLPEEGLKFMVYLQKENIIDESGMPKERFSAEFPKEGPSILRIQQVVRGDSAAYFCASSREGLFYEQYFGPGTRLTVT.

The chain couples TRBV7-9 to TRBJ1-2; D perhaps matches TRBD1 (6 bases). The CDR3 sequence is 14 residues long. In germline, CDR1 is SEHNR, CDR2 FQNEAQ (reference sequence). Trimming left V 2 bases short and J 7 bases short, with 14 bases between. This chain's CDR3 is CASSLKGGAGGYTF. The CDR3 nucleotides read TGTGCCAGCAGCTTAAAGGGGGGGGCTGGTGGCTACACCTTC.

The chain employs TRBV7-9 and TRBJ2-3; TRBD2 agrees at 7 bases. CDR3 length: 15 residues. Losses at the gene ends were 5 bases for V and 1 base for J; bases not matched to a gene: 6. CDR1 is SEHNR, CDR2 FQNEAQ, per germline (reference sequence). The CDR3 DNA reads TGTGCCAGCAGCCAGACTAGCCGAGGCACAGATACGCAGTATTTT. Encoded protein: CASSQTSRGTDTQYF.

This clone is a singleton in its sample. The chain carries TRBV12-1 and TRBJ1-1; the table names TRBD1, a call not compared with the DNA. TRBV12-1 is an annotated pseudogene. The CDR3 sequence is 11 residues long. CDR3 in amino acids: CASSFWTAAFF. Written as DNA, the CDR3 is TGTGCCAGCAGCTTTTGGACAGCGGCTTTCTTT.

CDR3 residues: CASSRDSSGGKNIQYF. The DNA for the CDR3 is TGTGCCAGCAGTCGGGACAGCTCAGGGGGTAAAAACATTCAGTACTTC. V is TRBV5-5 and J is TRBJ2-4; TRBD1 matches 7 bases. The V and J ends lost 5 bases and 4 bases, in that order; junction bases with no gene match: 12. The CDR3 is 16 residues long. The V gene's germline CDR1 is SGHKS and CDR2 YYEKEE (reference sequence).

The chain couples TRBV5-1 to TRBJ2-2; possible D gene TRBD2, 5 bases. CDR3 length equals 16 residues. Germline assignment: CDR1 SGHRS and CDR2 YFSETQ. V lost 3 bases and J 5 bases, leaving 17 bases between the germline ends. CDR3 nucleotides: TGCGCCAGCAGCTCCGGGTTGTACCCGGGGACCGGGGAGCTGTTTTTT. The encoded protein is CASSSGLYPGTGELFF.

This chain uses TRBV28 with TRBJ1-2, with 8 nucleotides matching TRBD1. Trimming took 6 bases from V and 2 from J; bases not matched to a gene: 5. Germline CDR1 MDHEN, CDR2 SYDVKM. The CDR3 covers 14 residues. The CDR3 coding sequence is TGTGCCAGCAGGGCAGGGGGCCGGAACTATGGCTACACCTTC. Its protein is CASRAGGRNYGYTF.

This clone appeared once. As DNA, the CDR3 is TGTGCCAGCACCCGGAACCTCCAGGGGTCAAACATTCAGTACTTC. This sequence encodes CASTRNLQGSNIQYF. This chain links TRBV2 with TRBJ2-4; D possibly corresponds to TRBD1 (6 bases). Germline V gene sequence: CDR1 SNHLY, CDR2 FYNNEI. The CDR3 runs 15 residues. Deletions cut 7 bases from V and 6 bases from J, with 19 bases between. The entire variable domain, with the rest obtained from reference TRBV2 and TRBJ2-4, is as follows: EPEVTQTPSHQVTQMGQEVILRCVPISNHLYFYWYRQILGQKVEFLVSFYNNEISEKSEIFDDQFSVERPDGSNFTLKIRSTKLEDSAMYFCASTRNLQGSNIQYFGAGTRLSVL.

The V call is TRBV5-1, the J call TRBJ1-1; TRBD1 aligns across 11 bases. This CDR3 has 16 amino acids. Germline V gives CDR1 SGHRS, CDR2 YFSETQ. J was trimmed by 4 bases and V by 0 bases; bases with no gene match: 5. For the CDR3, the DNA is TGCGCCAGCAGCTTGGCAACCGGGACAGGGGGCACTGAAGCTTTCTTT. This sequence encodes CASSLATGTGGTEAFF.

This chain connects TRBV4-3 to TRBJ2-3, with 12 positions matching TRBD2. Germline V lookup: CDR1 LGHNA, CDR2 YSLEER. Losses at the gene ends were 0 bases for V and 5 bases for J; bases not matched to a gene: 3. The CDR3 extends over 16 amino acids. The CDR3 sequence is CASSQDTGLAGDTQYF. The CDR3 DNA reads TGCGCCAGCAGCCAAGATACGGGACTAGCGGGAGATACGCAGTATTTT.

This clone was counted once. Here the CDR3 reads CASLPRESSYNEQFF. DNA for the CDR3: TGTGCCAGCCTACCGCGGGAAAGCTCCTACAATGAGCAGTTCTTC. This chain connects TRBV18 to TRBJ2-1; tentatively, D is TRBD2 (6 bases). This CDR3 is built from 15 residues. V lost 8 bases, J lost 0 bases, and 14 bases lay in between. The germline V gene has CDR1 KGHSH and CDR2 LQKENI.

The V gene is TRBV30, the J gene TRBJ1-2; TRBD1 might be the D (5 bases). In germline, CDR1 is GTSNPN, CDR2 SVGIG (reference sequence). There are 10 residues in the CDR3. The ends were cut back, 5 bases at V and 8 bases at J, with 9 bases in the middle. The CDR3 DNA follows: TGTGCCTGGGGGGGGGAGGGCTACACCTTC. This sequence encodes CAWGGEGYTF.

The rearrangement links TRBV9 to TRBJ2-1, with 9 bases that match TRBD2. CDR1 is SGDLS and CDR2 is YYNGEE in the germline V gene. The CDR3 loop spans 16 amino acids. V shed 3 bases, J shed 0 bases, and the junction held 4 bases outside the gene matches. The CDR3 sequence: CASSARSGSSYNEQFF. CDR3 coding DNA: TGTGCCAGCAGCGCTCGTAGCGGGAGCTCCTACAATGAGCAGTTCTTC.

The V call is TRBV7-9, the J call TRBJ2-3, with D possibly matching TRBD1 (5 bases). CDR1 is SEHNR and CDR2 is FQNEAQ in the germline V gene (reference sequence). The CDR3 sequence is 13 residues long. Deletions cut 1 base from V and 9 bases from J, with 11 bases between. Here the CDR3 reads CASSLGFAGTQYF. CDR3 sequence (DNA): TGTGCCAGCAGCTTAGGTTTCGCAGGGACGCAGTATTTT.

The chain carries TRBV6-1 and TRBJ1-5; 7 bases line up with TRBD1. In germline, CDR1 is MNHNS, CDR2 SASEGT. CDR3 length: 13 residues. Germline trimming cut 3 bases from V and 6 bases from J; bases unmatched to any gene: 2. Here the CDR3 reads CASSDGTVQPQHF. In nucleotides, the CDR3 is TGTGCCAGCAGTGATGGGACAGTTCAGCCCCAGCATTTT.

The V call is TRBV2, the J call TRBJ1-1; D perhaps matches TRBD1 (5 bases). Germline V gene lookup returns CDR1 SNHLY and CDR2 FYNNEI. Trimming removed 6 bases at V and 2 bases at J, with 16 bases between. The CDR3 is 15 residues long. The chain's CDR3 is CASRRLDRLNTEAFF. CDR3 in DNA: TGTGCCAGCAGGAGGCTTGACAGACTTAACACTGAAGCTTTCTTT.

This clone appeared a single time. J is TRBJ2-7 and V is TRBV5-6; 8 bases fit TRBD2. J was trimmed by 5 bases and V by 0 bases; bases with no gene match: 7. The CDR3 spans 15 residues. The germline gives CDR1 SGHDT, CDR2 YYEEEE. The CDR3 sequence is CASSLAGGPTDEQYF. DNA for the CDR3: TGTGCCAGCAGCTTGGCGGGAGGGCCAACCGACGAGCAGTACTTC.

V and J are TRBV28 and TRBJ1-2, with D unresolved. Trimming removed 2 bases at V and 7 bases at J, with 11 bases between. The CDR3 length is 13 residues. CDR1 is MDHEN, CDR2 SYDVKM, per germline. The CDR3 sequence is CASSLPSTGGYTF. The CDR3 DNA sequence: TGTGCCAGCAGTTTACCTTCAACGGGTGGCTACACCTTC.

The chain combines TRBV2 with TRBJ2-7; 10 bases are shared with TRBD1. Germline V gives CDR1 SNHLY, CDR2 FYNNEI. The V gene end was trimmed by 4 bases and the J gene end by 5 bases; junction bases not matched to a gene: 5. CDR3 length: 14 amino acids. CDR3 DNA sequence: TGTGCCAGCAGTGGATGGGACAGGGGCCACGAGCAGTACTTC. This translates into CASSGWDRGHEQYF.

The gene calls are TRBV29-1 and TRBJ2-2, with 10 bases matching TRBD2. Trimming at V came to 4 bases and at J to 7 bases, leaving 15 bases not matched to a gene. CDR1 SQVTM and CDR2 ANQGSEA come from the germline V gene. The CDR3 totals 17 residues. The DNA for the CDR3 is TGCAGCGTTGCGGGACGAGCGGGAGGGCCGGGGGGCGGGGAGCTGTTTTTT. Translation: CSVAGRAGGPGGGELFF.

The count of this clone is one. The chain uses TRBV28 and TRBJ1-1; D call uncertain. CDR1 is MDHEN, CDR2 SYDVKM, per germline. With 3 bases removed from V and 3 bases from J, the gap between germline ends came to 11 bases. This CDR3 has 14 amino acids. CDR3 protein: CASSFLTADTEAFF. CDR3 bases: TGTGCCAGCAGTTTCTTGACTGCAGACACTGAAGCTTTCTTT.

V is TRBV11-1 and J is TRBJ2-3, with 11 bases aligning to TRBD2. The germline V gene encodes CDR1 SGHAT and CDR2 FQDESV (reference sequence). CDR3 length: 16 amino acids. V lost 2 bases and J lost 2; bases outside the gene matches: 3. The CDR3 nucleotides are TGTGCCAGCAGCTTAATAGCGGGAGGGCCCACAGATACGCAGTATTTT. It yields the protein CASSLIAGGPTDTQYF.

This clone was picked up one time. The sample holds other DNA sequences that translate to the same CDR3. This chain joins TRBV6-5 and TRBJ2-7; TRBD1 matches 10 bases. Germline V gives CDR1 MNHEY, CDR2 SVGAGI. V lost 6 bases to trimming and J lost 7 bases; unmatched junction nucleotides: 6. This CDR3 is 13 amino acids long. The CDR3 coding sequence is TGTGCCAGCAGCCGACAGGGGGCAGGGGAGCAGTACTTC. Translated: CASSRQGAGEQYF.

The CDR3 here is CASSSRAGVVFDEQFF. The CDR3 nucleotides are TGTGCCAGCAGCTCCAGGGCGGGAGTGGTTTTTGATGAGCAGTTCTTC. This rearrangement joins TRBV7-9 to TRBJ2-1; 7 bases fit TRBD2. Trimming at V came to 4 bases and at J to 8 bases, leaving 14 bases not matched to a gene. Germline-derived CDR1 and CDR2 are SEHNR and FQNEAQ (reference sequence). The CDR3 runs 16 residues.

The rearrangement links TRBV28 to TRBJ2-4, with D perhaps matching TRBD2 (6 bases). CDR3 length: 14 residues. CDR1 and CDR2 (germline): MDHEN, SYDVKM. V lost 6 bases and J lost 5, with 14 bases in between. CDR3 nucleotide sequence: TGTGCCAGCAGGCGCGGGGATCATGAAAACATTCAGTACTTC. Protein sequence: CASRRGDHENIQYF.

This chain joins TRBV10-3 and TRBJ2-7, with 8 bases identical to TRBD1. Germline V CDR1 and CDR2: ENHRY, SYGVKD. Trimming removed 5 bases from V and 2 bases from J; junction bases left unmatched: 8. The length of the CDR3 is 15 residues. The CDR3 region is CAISTDRDFTYEQYF. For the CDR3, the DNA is TGTGCCATCAGTACGGACAGGGACTTTACCTACGAGCAGTACTTC.

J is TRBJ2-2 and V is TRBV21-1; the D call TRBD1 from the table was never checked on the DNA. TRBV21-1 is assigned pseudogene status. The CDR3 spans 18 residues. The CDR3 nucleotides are TGTGCCAGCAGCAAGTTTTATTTGGAGGACAGAAGGACCGGGGAGCTGTTTTTT. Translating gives CASSKFYLEDRRTGELFF.

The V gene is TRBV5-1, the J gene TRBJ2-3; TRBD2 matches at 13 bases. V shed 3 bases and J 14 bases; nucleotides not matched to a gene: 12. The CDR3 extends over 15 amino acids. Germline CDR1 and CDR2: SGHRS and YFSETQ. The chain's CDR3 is CASSYGGLAGHTPYF. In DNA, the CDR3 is TGCGCCAGCAGCTATGGGGGACTAGCGGGGCATACTCCGTATTTT. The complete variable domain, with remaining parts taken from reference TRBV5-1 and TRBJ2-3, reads KAGVTQTPRYLIKTRGQQVTLSCSPISGHRSVSWYQQTPGQGLQFLFEYFSETQRNKGNFPGRFSGRQFSNSRSEMNVSTLELGDSALYLCASSYGGLAGHTPYFGPGTRLTVL.